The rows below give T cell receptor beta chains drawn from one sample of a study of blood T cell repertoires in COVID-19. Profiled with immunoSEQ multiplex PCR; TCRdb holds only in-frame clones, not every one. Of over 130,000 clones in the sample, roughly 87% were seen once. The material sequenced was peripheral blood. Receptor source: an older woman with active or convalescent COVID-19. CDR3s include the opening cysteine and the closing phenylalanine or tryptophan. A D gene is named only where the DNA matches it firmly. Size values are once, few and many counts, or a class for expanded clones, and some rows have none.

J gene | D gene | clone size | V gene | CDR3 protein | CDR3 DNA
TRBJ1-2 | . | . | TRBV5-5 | CASSFTYGRAENYGYTF | TGTGCCAGCAGCTTCACTTATGGCAGGGCGGAAAACTATGGCTACACCTTC
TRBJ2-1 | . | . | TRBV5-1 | CASSTRRGPTSHEQFF | TGCGCCAGCAGCACAAGGAGGGGCCCTACGTCGCATGAGCAGTTCTTC
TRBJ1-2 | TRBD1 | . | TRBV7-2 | CASSWFRTGIYGYTF | TGTGCCAGCAGCTGGTTTAGGACAGGGATCTATGGCTACACCTTC
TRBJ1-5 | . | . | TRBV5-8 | CASSLEAGWSNQPQHF | TGTGCCAGCAGCTTGGAGGCAGGCTGGAGCAATCAGCCCCAGCATTTT
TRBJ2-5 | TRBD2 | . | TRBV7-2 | CASSLASGVPLGTQYF | TGTGCCAGCAGCTTAGCTAGCGGGGTCCCCCTTGGGACCCAGTACTTC
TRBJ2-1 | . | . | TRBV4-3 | CASSLEGASSYNEQFF | TGCGCCAGCAGCCTAGAAGGGGCATCCTCCTACAATGAGCAGTTCTTC
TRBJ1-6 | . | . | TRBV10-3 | CAISEEGGSPLHF | TGTGCCATCAGTGAGGAGGGTGGGTCACCCCTCCACTTT
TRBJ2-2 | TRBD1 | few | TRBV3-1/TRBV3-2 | CASSQLWDRGLYGELFF | TGTGCCAGCAGCCAACTATGGGACAGGGGCCTGTACGGGGAGCTGTTTTTT
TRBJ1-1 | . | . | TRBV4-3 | CASSQDHGQGDTEAFF | TGCGCCAGCAGCCAAGATCATGGCCAGGGCGACACTGAAGCTTTCTTT
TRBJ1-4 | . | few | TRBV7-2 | CASSLNQGLGGEKLFF | TGTGCCAGCAGCTTAAACCAGGGTTTAGGGGGTGAAAAACTGTTTTTT
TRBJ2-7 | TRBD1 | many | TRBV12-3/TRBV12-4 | CASSSMTGDEQYF | TGTGCCAGCAGCTCCATGACAGGGGACGAGCAGTACTTC
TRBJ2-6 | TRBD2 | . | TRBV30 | CAWSTGGSSGANVLTF | TGTGCCTGGAGTACGGGGGGTAGCTCTGGGGCCAACGTCCTGACTTTC
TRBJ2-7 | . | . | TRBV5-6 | CASSEGRRTYEQYF | TGTGCCAGCAGCGAAGGACGGAGGACCTACGAGCAGTACTTC
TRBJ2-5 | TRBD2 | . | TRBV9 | CASSMPTSGGQETQYF | TGTGCCAGCAGCATGCCTACTAGCGGGGGCCAGGAGACCCAGTACTTC
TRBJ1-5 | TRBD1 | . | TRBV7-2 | CASSLEGAQPQHF | TGTGCCAGCAGCTTAGAGGGGGCTCAGCCCCAGCATTTT
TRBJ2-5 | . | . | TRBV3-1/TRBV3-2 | CASSRGSPLVQETQYF | TGTGCCAGCAGCAGGGGGTCGCCCCTGGTACAAGAGACCCAGTACTTC
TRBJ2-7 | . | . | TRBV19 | CASSAGQTYEQYF | TGTGCCAGTAGCGCGGGACAGACCTACGAGCAGTACTTC
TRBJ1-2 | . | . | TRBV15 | CATSRDPQDYGYTF | TGTGCCACCAGCAGAGATCCGCAGGACTATGGCTACACCTTC
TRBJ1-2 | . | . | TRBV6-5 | CASSYSTGLYGYTF | TGTGCCAGCAGTTACTCGACAGGACTCTATGGCTACACCTTC
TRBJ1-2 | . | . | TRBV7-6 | CASSRCGCFRPVNYGYTF | TGTGCCAGCAGCCGCTGTGGGTGTTTCAGGCCGGTCAACTATGGCTACACCTTC
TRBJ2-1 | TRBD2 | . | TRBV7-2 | CASSLGLASDEQFF | TGTGCCAGCAGCTTAGGACTAGCGTCGGATGAGCAGTTCTTC
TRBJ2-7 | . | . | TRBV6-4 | CASRGAGQGNYEQYF | TGTGCCAGCAGGGGGGCGGGTCAGGGTAACTACGAGCAGTACTTC
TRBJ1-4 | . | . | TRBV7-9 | CASSFGISTNEKLFF | TGTGCCAGCAGCTTCGGGATCTCAACTAATGAAAAACTGTTTTTT
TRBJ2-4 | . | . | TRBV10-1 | CASSERQGLAKNIQYF | TGCGCCAGCAGTGAGAGGCAGGGACTAGCCAAAAACATTCAGTACTTC
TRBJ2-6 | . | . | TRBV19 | CASSTPLMTSGANVLTF | TGTGCCAGTAGTACCCCCCTTATGACATCTGGGGCCAACGTCCTGACTTTC
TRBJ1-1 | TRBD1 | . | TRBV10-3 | CATSLQGLNTEAFF | TGTGCCACCTCGCTACAGGGGTTGAACACTGAAGCTTTCTTT
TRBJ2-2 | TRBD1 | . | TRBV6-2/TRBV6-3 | CASSYSRGLANTGELFF | TGTGCCAGCAGTTACTCTAGGGGGCTTGCGAACACCGGGGAGCTGTTTTTT
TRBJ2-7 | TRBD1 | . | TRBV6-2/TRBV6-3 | CASSTWWQGDTYEQYF | TGTGCCAGCAGCACCTGGTGGCAGGGGGACACCTACGAGCAGTACTTC
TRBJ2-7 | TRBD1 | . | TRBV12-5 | CASGLVPGLDRSYEQYF | TGTGCTAGTGGTTTGGTACCCGGCTTGGACAGGAGCTACGAGCAGTACTTC
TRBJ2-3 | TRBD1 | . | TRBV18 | CASSPPGTGGRDTQYF | TGTGCCAGCTCACCACCGGGGACAGGGGGAAGAGATACGCAGTATTTT
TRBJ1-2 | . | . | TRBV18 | CASSPQGKGGFNYGYTF | TGTGCCAGCTCACCACAGGGAAAAGGAGGGTTTAACTATGGCTACACCTTC
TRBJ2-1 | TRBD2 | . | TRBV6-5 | CASSWTSGGYHNEQFF | TGTGCCAGCAGTTGGACTAGCGGGGGATATCACAATGAGCAGTTCTTC
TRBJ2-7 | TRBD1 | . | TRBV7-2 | CASSRDRGHEQYF | TGTGCCAGCAGCCGGGACAGGGGCCACGAGCAGTACTTC
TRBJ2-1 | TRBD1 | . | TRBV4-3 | CASSQEGTGVSNEQFF | TGCGCCAGCAGCCAAGAGGGGACAGGGGTCTCAAATGAGCAGTTCTTC
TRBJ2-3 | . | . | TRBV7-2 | CASSPTLGLSTQYF | TGTGCCAGCAGCCCAACCCTAGGCCTTTCCACGCAGTATTTT
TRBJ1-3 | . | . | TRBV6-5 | CASHGILAGNTIYF | TGTGCCAGCCACGGGATCTTAGCTGGAAACACCATATATTTT
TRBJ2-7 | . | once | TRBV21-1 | CASSKARDRRGGRGREQYF | TGTGCCAGCAGCAAGGCCCGGGACAGGAGAGGAGGACGAGGTCGCGAGCAGTACTTC
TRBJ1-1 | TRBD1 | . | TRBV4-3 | CASSQVRQGPEAFF | TGCGCCAGCAGCCAAGTTCGACAGGGACCTGAAGCTTTCTTT
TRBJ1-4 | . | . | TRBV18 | CASSLDRNEKLYLFF | TGTGCCAGCTCACTCGACCGTAATGAAAAACTATATCTGTTTTTT
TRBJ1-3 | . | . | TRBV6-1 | CASSEVVSSGNTIYF | TGTGCCAGCAGTGAGGTCGTTAGCTCTGGAAACACCATATATTTT
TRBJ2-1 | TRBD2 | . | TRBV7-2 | CASSSPLAGRSSYNEQFF | TGTGCCAGCAGCTCCCCACTAGCGGGGCGCAGCTCCTACAATGAGCAGTTCTTC
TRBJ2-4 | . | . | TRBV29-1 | CSVEQGVNIQYF | TGCAGCGTTGAGCAGGGTGTCAACATTCAGTACTTC